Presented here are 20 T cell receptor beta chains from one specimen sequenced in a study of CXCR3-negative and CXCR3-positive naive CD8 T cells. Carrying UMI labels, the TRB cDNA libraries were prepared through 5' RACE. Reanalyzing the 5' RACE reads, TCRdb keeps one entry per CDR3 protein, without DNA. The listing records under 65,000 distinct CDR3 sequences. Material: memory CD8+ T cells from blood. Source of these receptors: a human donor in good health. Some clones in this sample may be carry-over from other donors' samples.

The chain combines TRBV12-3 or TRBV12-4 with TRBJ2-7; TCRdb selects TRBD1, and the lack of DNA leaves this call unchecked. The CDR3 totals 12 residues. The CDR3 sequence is CASRNRKYEQYF.

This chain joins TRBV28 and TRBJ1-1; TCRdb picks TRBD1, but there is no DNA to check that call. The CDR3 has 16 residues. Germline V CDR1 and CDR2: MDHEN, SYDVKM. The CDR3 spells CASSPLGQGLNTEAFF.

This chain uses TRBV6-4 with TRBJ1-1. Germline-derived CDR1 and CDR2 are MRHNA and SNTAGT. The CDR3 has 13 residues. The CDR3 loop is CATTLSGNTEAFF.

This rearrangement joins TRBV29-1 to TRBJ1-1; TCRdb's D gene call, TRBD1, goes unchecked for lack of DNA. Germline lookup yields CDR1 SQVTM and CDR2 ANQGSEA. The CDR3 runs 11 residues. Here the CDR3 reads CSVDRGRGAFF.

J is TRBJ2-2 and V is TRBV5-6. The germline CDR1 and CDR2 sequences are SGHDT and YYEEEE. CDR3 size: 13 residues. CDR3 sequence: CASSLIGIGELFF.

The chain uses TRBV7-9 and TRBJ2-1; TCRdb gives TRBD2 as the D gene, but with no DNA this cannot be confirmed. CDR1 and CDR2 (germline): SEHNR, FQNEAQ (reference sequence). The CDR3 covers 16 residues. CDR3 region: CASSLPGLAGYNEQFF. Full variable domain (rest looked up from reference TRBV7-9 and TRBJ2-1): DTGVSQNPRHKITKRGQNVTFRCDPISEHNRLYWYRQTLGQGPEFLTYFQNEAQLEKSRLLSDRFSAERPKGSFSTLEIQRTEQGDSAMYLCASSLPGLAGYNEQFFGPGTRLTVL.

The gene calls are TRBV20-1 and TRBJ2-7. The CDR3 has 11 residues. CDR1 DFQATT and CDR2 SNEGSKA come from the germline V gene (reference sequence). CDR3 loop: CSAQASYEQYF.

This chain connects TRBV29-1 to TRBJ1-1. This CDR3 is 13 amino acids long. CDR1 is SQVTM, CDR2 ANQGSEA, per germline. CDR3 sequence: CSVVGSMNTEAFF.

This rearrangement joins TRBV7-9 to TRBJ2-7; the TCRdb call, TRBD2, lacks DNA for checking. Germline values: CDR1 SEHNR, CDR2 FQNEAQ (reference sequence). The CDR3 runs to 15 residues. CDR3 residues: CASSPGRDSSYEQYF.

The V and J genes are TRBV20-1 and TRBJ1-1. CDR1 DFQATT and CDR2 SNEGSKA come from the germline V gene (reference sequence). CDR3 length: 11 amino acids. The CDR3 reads CSAKQNTEAFF.

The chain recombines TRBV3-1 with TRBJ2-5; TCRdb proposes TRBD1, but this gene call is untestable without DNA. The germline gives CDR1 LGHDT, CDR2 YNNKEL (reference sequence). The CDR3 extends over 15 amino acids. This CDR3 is CASSQDRGNEETQYF.

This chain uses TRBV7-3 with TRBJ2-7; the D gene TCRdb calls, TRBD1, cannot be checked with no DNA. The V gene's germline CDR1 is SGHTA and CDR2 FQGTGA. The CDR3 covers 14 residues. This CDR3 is CASSHGDPGYEQYF. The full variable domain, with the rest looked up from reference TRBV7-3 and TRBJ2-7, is GAGVSQTPSNKVTEKGKYVELRCDPISGHTALYWYRQSLGQGPEFLIYFQGTGAADDSGLPNDRFFAVRPEGSVSTLKIQRTERGDSAVYLCASSHGDPGYEQYFGPGTRLTVT.

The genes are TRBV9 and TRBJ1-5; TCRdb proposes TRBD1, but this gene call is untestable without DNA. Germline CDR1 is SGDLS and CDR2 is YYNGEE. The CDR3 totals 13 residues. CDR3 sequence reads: CASSVEGDQPQHF.

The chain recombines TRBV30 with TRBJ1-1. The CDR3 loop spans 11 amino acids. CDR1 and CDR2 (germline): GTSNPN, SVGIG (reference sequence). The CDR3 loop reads CAWSMDTEAFF. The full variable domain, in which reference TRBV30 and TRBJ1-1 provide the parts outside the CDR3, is SQTIHQWPATLVQPVGSPLSLECTVEGTSNPNLYWYRQAAGRGLQLLFYSVGIGQISSEVPQNLSASRPQDRQFILSSKKLLLSDSGFYLCAWSMDTEAFFGQGTRLTVV.

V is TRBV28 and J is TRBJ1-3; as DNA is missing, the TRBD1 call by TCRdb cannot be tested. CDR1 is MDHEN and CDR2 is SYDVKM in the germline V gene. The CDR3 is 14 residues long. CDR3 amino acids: CASSSDSLGDTIYF.

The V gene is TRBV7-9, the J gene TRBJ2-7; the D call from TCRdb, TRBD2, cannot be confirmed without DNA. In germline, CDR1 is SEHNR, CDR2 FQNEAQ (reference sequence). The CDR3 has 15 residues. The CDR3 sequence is CASSLAEGVYYEQYF. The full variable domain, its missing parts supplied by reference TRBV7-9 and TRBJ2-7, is DTGVSQNPRHKITKRGQNVTFRCDPISEHNRLYWYRQTLGQGPEFLTYFQNEAQLEKSRLLSDRFSAERPKGSFSTLEIQRTEQGDSAMYLCASSLAEGVYYEQYFGPGTRLTVT.

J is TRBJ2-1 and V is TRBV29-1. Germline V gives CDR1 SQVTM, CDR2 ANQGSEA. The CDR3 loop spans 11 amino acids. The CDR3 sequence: CSVLASGEQFF.

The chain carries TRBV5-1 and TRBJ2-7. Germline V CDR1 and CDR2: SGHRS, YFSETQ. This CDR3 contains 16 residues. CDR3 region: CASSLEDFTDSYEQYF.

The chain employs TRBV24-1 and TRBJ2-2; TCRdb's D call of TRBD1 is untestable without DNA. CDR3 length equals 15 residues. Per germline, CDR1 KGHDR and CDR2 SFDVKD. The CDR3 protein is CATRAGTGDSGELFF.

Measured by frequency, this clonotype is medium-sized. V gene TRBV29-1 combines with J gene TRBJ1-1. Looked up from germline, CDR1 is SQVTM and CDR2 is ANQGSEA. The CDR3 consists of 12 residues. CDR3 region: CSVQGGSPEAFF.